The clone carrying this T cell receptor beta chain counts as medium-sized. TCRdb passed the RT-PCR reads through MiXCR, listing each CDR3 protein once. The top ten hold around 3.3% of the sample, which has around 160,000 distinct CDR3 sequences, 30% seen once. The sample belongs to a study of patients and donors after allogeneic stem cell transplantation. This CDR3 comprises 13 residues. Per germline, CDR1 MNHEY and CDR2 SMNVEV (reference sequence). Trimming shortened V by 0 bases and J by 7 bases, and 6 bases separated the two germline ends. This chain connects TRBV27 to TRBJ1-4; D is uncertain. The sample consisted of blood, either unsorted or a sorted T cell fraction (not recorded which). The sequence was collected from a human donor who was either an allogeneic HSCT recipient or a stem cell or donor lymphocyte infusion donor (not recorded which). It is not recorded whose cells these are; they may come from a transplant donor. CDR3 in amino acids: CASSLSPIEKLFF. In DNA form, the CDR3 reads TGTGCCAGCAGTTTATCACCAATTGAAAAACTGTTTTTT.